This section outlines one TCR beta chain sequence together with its context. In its sample, this clonotype was seen a few times. The antigen it recognizes is unknown. No per-base quality is available; no much larger clone lies one base away. This specimen belongs to a study of T cell repertoires in cytomegalovirus infection (dated by TCRdb to the late 2010s). Background for the entire study: Peptide stimulations targeted recently identified HLA-C-restricted CMV epitopes, whose presentation resists viral immunomodulation, together with well-studied HLA-B-restricted epitopes. Because public TCR beta signatures pointed to carriage of CMV infection together with the matching HLA type, the HLA type of each donor mattered for the analysis. Overall study results and their limits: The ex vivo response was dominated by HLA-C-restricted CMV-specific TCR beta clonotypes, which also provided the single most frequent clonotype in two of eight donors. Cumulative frequency of public TCR beta family members discriminated carriers of CMV infection plus the relevant HLA type in this cohort and an independent approximately 350-donor cohort.

Per the publication, the treatment or condition label means: in vitro stimulation with specific CMV peptide epitopes to enrich CMV-specific T cells. Sequenced on an Illumina HiSeq 1500. The raw public reads went through TCRdb reprocessing: fastp at Q25, MiXCR clone calling, in-frame beta chains kept. CDR3 protein duplicates are merged, each entry listing the most common genes and DNA. Within this sample are about 100,000 distinct CDR3 sequences, with approximately 45% of them counted one time only. The top ten clonotypes cover just under 75% of the sample. Sequenced material: CD8+ T cells from cultured PBMCs, taken from culture after CMV antigen stimulation. This TCR was recovered from a human donor in good health (CMV status not recorded). Some clones in this sample may be carry-over from other donors' samples.

The nucleotide sequence is given as TGTGCCAGCAGCCTCCCCTCCGGGACAGGGGCCCATGAGCAGTTCTTC. This gives the protein CASSLPSGTGAHEQFF. The chain is made from TRBV11-2 and TRBJ2-1; the central 10 bases match TRBD1. Counted from cysteine to phenylalanine, this CDR3 has 16 amino acids. Only the CDR3 DNA stays, 48 bases, in frame from base 1. For CDR1 and CDR2, the germline V gene lists SGHAT and FQNNGV. V ends up 5 bases short and J 8 bases short, with an unmatched junction base count of 12.